The 20 T cell receptor beta chains presented below share a single source sample, sequenced in a study of blood T cell repertoires in COVID-19. Only in-frame clones appear in the TCRdb table, and some are missing; sequencing was by immunoSEQ multiplex PCR. The sample yields approximately 220,000 clones, 80% to 90% seen once. What was sequenced was PBMCs or T cells enriched from blood (not recorded which). The receptor source for this set is a woman younger than 30 in a cohort exposed to, infected with or recovered from COVID-19 (not recorded which).

This chain links TRBV19 with TRBJ2-3, with 9 bases fitting TRBD2. Per germline, CDR1 LNHDA and CDR2 SQIVND (reference sequence). V shed 7 bases and J 1 base; nucleotides not matched to a gene: 6. The CDR3 is 15 residues long. The CDR3 loop is CASTPRTSGTDTQYF. The CDR3 region has the DNA TGTGCCAGTACACCCAGGACTAGCGGCACAGATACGCAGTATTTT.

The J gene is TRBJ2-3, the V gene TRBV24-1; 7 bases match TRBD1. V trimming: 9 bases; J trimming: 3 bases; junction bases outside the gene matches: 8. This CDR3 is built from 14 residues. From germline, CDR1 is KGHDR and CDR2 SFDVKD. CDR3 amino acids: CATAPKGATDTQYF. The CDR3 DNA follows: TGTGCCACCGCCCCTAAGGGGGCAACAGATACGCAGTATTTT.

CDR3 in amino acids: CASSPGTSGTDTQYF. CDR3 nucleotide sequence: TGTGCCAGCAGCCCCGGGACTAGCGGCACAGATACGCAGTATTTT. The chain recombines TRBV7-3 with TRBJ2-3; 10 nucleotides agree with TRBD2. CDR1 SGHTA and CDR2 FQGTGA come from the germline V gene. This CDR3 has 15 residues. The V gene end was trimmed by 5 bases and the J gene end by 1 base; junction bases not matched to a gene: 3.

The chain couples TRBV5-1 to TRBJ1-1; D perhaps matches TRBD1 (5 bases). This CDR3 has 13 residues. Germline loops: CDR1 SGHRS, CDR2 YFSETQ. V lost 4 bases to trimming and J lost 1 base, with 8 bases between them. CDR3 loop: CASSETANTEAFF. In nucleotides, the CDR3 is TGCGCCAGCAGCGAGACAGCGAACACTGAAGCTTTCTTT.

This chain joins TRBV10-1 and TRBJ2-2; TRBD1 is a possible D gene (6 bases). V shed 6 bases and J shed 0 bases, with 14 bases lying between them. The CDR3 is 16 amino acids. The germline V gene has CDR1 WNHNN and CDR2 SYGVQD (reference sequence). The CDR3 nucleotides are TGCGCCAGCAGCACAAACAGGGCACCGAACACCGGGGAGCTGTTTTTT. Translated: CASSTNRAPNTGELFF.

The rearrangement uses TRBV19 and TRBJ2-2; 14 bases align to TRBD2. CDR1 and CDR2 (germline): LNHDA, SQIVND (reference sequence). This CDR3 has 16 amino acids. The trim removed 4 bases at V and 4 bases at J, leaving 2 bases unmatched. In DNA, the CDR3 is TGTGCCAGTAGTAAGACTAGCGGGAGGGCCACCGGGGAGCTGTTTTTT. Encoded protein: CASSKTSGRATGELFF. Full variable domain (outside the CDR3, taken from reference TRBV19 and TRBJ2-2): DGGITQSPKYLFRKEGQNVTLSCEQNLNHDAMYWYRQDPGQGLRLIYYSQIVNDFQKGDIAEGYSVSREKKESFPLTVTSAQKNPTAFYLCASSKTSGRATGELFFGEGSRLTVL.

The gene calls are TRBV7-6 and TRBJ2-1; 10 positions match TRBD2. This CDR3 region has 15 residues. Germline CDR1 reads SGHVS; CDR2 reads FNYEAQ. The trim removed 7 bases at V and 5 bases at J, leaving 8 bases unmatched. CDR3 nucleotides: TGTGCCAGCACCACCAGAACTAGCGGGAACAATGAGCAGTTCTTC. Its translation: CASTTRTSGNNEQFF. The variable domain in full, with the rest retrieved from reference TRBV7-6 and TRBJ2-1, is GAGVSQSPRYKVTKRGQDVALRCDPISGHVSLYWYRQALGQGPEFLTYFNYEAQQDKSGLPNDRFSAERPEGSISTLTIQRTEQRDSAMYRCASTTRTSGNNEQFFGPGTRLTVL.

In the case of this clone: This CDR3 is also generated by other DNA sequences in the sample. The chain employs TRBV9 and TRBJ1-1, with TRBD1 matching 7 bases. The CDR3 contains 14 residues. The germline V gene encodes CDR1 SGDLS and CDR2 YYNGEE. Unmatched junction bases numbered 2, after V lost 2 bases and J lost 1 base. The CDR3, as DNA: TGTGCCAGCAGCGTCACAGGGGAGAACACTGAAGCTTTCTTT. Its protein is CASSVTGENTEAFF. Combining the CDR3 with reference TRBV9 and TRBJ1-1 gives the whole variable domain DSGVTQTPKHLITATGQRVTLRCSPRSGDLSVYWYQQSLDQGLQFLIQYYNGEERAKGNILERFSAQQFPDLHSELNLSSLELGDSALYFCASSVTGENTEAFFGQGTRLTVV.

The chain employs TRBV19 and TRBJ1-5; tentatively, D is TRBD1 (6 bases). CDR3 length equals 17 residues. V gave up 6 bases and J gave up 0 bases, with 18 bases separating them. Germline CDR1 and CDR2: LNHDA and SQIVND (reference sequence). This chain's CDR3 is CASRRTDDFDSNQPQHF. CDR3 coding DNA: TGTGCCAGTAGGAGGACAGACGATTTTGATAGCAATCAGCCCCAGCATTTT.

This rearrangement joins TRBV7-9 to TRBJ1-4; TRBD1 matches 11 bases. V was clipped by 5 bases and J by 7 bases; unmatched bases: 6. Germline V lookup: CDR1 SEHNR, CDR2 FQNEAQ (reference sequence). The CDR3 sequence is 15 residues long. CDR3 in DNA: TGTGCCAGCAGCGCGGGACAGGGGGGAGGTGAAAAACTGTTTTTT. Amino acid sequence: CASSAGQGGGEKLFF.

The chain has TRBV10-3 and TRBJ1-1; 9 bases are shared with TRBD1. CDR1 is ENHRY, CDR2 SYGVKD, per germline. This CDR3 region has 16 residues. V lost 4 bases and J lost 1; bases outside the gene matches: 7. The CDR3 sequence is CAISAGTGRGNTEAFF. Here the CDR3 DNA reads TGTGCCATCAGTGCCGGGACAGGGAGGGGGAACACTGAAGCTTTCTTT.

The chain has TRBV18 and TRBJ1-4; 9 nucleotides align to TRBD1. Trimming cost V 4 bases and J 5 bases; bases outside gene matches: 14. Germline CDR1 is KGHSH and CDR2 is LQKENI. CDR3 length: 18 residues. The chain's CDR3 is CASSLNPGQGNLNEKLFF. The DNA for the CDR3 is TGTGCCAGCTCACTAAATCCGGGACAGGGAAACTTGAATGAAAAACTGTTTTTT.

This chain joins TRBV18 and TRBJ1-4; 9 bases are shared with TRBD1. From germline, CDR1 is KGHSH and CDR2 LQKENI. After removal of 3 bases from V and 8 bases from J, the junction contained 1 base not matched to a gene. This CDR3 has 13 residues. The CDR3 spells CASSPGQGEKLFF. The CDR3 DNA is TGTGCCAGCTCACCGGGACAGGGAGAAAAACTGTTTTTT. The entire variable domain, with the rest obtained from reference TRBV18 and TRBJ1-4, is as follows: NAGVMQNPRHLVRRRGQEARLRCSPMKGHSHVYWYRQLPEEGLKFMVYLQKENIIDESGMPKERFSAEFPKEGPSILRIQQVVRGDSAAYFCASSPGQGEKLFFGSGTQLSVL.

Only a few counts were recorded for this clone. V gene TRBV19 combines with J gene TRBJ2-2; a possible D gene is TRBD1 (5 bases). The CDR3 extends over 22 amino acids. Germline-derived CDR1 and CDR2 are LNHDA and SQIVND (reference sequence). The V end was cut by 6 bases, the J end by 1 base, with 33 bases between. This CDR3 reads CASRNDVLWAGQVGGNTGELFF. CDR3 DNA sequence: TGTGCCAGTAGAAACGACGTTCTTTGGGCAGGGCAGGTCGGTGGGAACACCGGGGAGCTGTTTTTT. Supplemented by reference TRBV19 and TRBJ2-2, the full variable domain reads DGGITQSPKYLFRKEGQNVTLSCEQNLNHDAMYWYRQDPGQGLRLIYYSQIVNDFQKGDIAEGYSVSREKKESFPLTVTSAQKNPTAFYLCASRNDVLWAGQVGGNTGELFFGEGSRLTVL.

DNA of the CDR3: TGTGCCAGCAGTCCCTCCAGGGGTTCTGGTAATTCACCCCTCCACTTT. It yields the protein CASSPSRGSGNSPLHF. The chain joins TRBV2 to TRBJ1-6; D may be TRBD1 (6 bases). V lost 5 bases and J 6 bases, leaving 17 bases between the germline ends. Germline lookup yields CDR1 SNHLY and CDR2 FYNNEI. The CDR3 consists of 16 residues.

The chain employs TRBV30 and TRBJ1-1, with 10 nucleotides matching TRBD1. CDR3 length equals 13 residues. V dropped 1 base and J dropped 6; count of bases not matched to a gene: 2. Germline-derived CDR1 and CDR2 are GTSNPN and SVGIG (reference sequence). The CDR3 DNA sequence: TGTGCCTGGAGTGGGGACAGGGGTGCTGAAGCTTTCTTT. Protein sequence: CAWSGDRGAEAFF.

This chain connects TRBV7-9 to TRBJ1-2; 11 bases line up with TRBD1. This CDR3 comprises 17 residues. J was trimmed by 3 bases and V by 4 bases; bases with no gene match: 10. The germline V gene has CDR1 SEHNR and CDR2 FQNEAQ (reference sequence). Written as DNA, the CDR3 is TGTGCCAGCAGCTCAAACCCCGGGACAGGGGGTGACTATGGCTACACCTTC. Residues: CASSSNPGTGGDYGYTF.

The rearrangement links TRBV3-1 (or the pseudogene TRBV3-2) to TRBJ1-5; TRBD1 might be the D (5 bases). Trimming took off 0 bases at V and 0 bases at J, with 18 bases between the two ends. The V gene's germline CDR1 is LGHDT and CDR2 YNNKEL (reference sequence). This CDR3 is 19 amino acids long. The CDR3 loop is CASSQDRPGRPYSNQPQHF. CDR3 in DNA: TGTGCCAGCAGCCAAGATAGGCCAGGGAGGCCCTATAGCAATCAGCCCCAGCATTTT.

This chain connects TRBV2 to TRBJ2-5; the match to TRBD2 covers 9 bases. CDR1 and CDR2 from the germline V gene are SNHLY and FYNNEI. This CDR3 contains 14 residues. Losses at the gene ends were 6 bases for V and 4 bases for J; bases not matched to a gene: 6. CDR3 residues: CASRREGAAETQYF. For the CDR3, the DNA is TGTGCCAGCAGGCGGGAGGGGGCGGCAGAGACCCAGTACTTC.

The chain carries TRBV5-5 and TRBJ2-7, with D maybe TRBD2 (7 bases). Germline V gene sequence: CDR1 SGHKS, CDR2 YYEKEE (reference sequence). This CDR3 region has 14 residues. V was cut by 5 bases and J by 2 bases, with 14 bases left in between. CDR3 in DNA: TGTGCCAGCAGGGAGCGGGACACCCCCTACGAGCAGTACTTC. As protein: CASRERDTPYEQYF. The full variable domain, in which reference TRBV5-5 and TRBJ2-7 provide the parts outside the CDR3, is DAGVTQSPTHLIKTRGQQVTLRCSPISGHKSVSWYQQVLGQGPQFIFQYYEKEERGRGNFPDRFSARQFPNYSSELNVNALLLGDSALYLCASRERDTPYEQYFGPGTRLTVT.